What follows describes a single T cell receptor beta chain. The germline V gene has CDR1 SGHKS and CDR2 YYEKEE (reference sequence). The CDR3 extends over 13 amino acids. This record belongs to a study of blood T cells in healthy people across ages. A second PCR of 7 to 11 cycles used a sample-barcoded 5' primer and a J-beta primer mix. Each CDR3 protein is one row after TCRdb ran MiXCR on the 5' RACE reads. The data hold around 1,800,000 distinct CDR3 sequences, with more than 35% observed a single time. The sample taken for sequencing was blood. The chain uses TRBV5-5 and TRBJ2-4; TRBD1 is a possible D gene (5 bases). The tail of the sequence fits TRBJ2-7 better, so the J call may be wrong. The sequence was collected from a human donor in good health. The DNA of the CDR3 is TGTGCCAGCAGCGTGACAGAGACCTACGAGCAGTACTTC. Encoded protein: CASSVTETYEQYF.